These 5 T cell receptor beta chains share one sample of origin, sequenced in a study of blood T cell repertoires in COVID-19. Assay used: immunoSEQ multiplex PCR; TCRdb lists only in-frame clones, some missing. Of about 150,000 clones in the sample, 80% to 90% were seen once. Specimen: peripheral blood. These receptors were taken from a woman in her 70s who had recovered from COVID-19.

The J gene is TRBJ2-1, the V gene TRBV10-1; 9 nucleotides line up with TRBD1. CDR1 is WNHNN and CDR2 is SYGVQD in the germline V gene (reference sequence). This CDR3 contains 15 residues. Trimming cost V 6 bases and J 4 bases; bases outside gene matches: 7. For the CDR3, the DNA is TGCGCCAGCAGCCGCGGACAGGGGACATACAATGAGCAGTTCTTC. This sequence encodes CASSRGQGTYNEQFF.

In its sample, this clone was seen once. This rearrangement joins TRBV6-5 to TRBJ2-3, with TRBD2 identical over 7 bases. The germline V gene has CDR1 MNHEY and CDR2 SVGAGI. The CDR3 length is 15 residues. Trimming removed 6 bases from V and 4 bases from J; junction bases left unmatched: 10. This chain's CDR3 is CASSHTSVGADTQYF. The CDR3 bases are TGTGCCAGCAGCCATACTAGCGTAGGGGCAGATACGCAGTATTTT.

This chain joins TRBV5-1 and TRBJ1-1; D is possibly TRBD1 (6 bases). The germline gives CDR1 SGHRS, CDR2 YFSETQ. Trimming took 2 bases from V and 1 from J, leaving 9 bases between them. The CDR3 has 14 residues. CDR3 sequence: CASSFRGQNTEAFF. In DNA, the CDR3 is TGCGCCAGCAGCTTCAGGGGCCAGAACACTGAAGCTTTCTTT.

J is TRBJ2-1 and V is TRBV5-1, with 12 bases lining up with TRBD2. With 9 bases clipped from V and 9 bases from J, the junction kept 10 bases outside the gene matches. Germline CDR1 SGHRS, CDR2 YFSETQ. This CDR3 region has 14 residues. The CDR3 DNA is TGCGCCACCCTACCGACTAGCGGGGGCGGTGAGCAGTTCTTC. Translating gives CATLPTSGGGEQFF.

The chain employs TRBV5-1 and TRBJ2-3, with a tentative D call TRBD2 (6 bases). Germline V CDR1 and CDR2: SGHRS, YFSETQ. V gave up 4 bases and J gave up 1 base, with 13 bases separating them. The CDR3 is 15 residues long. The CDR3 protein is CASSPQWRGTDTQYF. CDR3 sequence (DNA): TGCGCCAGCAGCCCCCAGTGGAGGGGCACAGATACGCAGTATTTT.